This TCR beta chain was retrieved from a study of blood T cell repertoires in COVID-19. Study as a whole: Donors in the United States, Italy and Spain gave samples during acute or convalescent COVID-19. PBMCs, B-cell-depleted T cells, or T cells provided the cDNA or gDNA that made up the material.

CDR1 is LGHDT, CDR2 YNNKEL, per germline (reference sequence). The V and J ends lost 6 bases and 6 bases respectively, with 15 bases between them. CDR3 length: 13 residues. In the authors' workflow: Estimated nucleated cell counts came from reference gene primer amplification. The repertoire was sequenced with immunoSEQ multiplex PCR; TCRdb's copy has only in-frame clones and lacks some. Clone size and V and J calls were adopted from that table, with D and trimming inferred from the DNA. The table lists around 200,000 clones, about nine tenths of them singletons. The genes are TRBV3-1 (or the pseudogene TRBV3-2) and TRBJ2-7; the D gene is possibly TRBD1 (6 bases). Source material: peripheral blood. The sequence derives from a young man with active or convalescent COVID-19. The CDR3 reads CASSPQGPAEQYF. The CDR3 DNA reads TGTGCCAGCAGTCCACAGGGCCCGGCCGAGCAGTACTTC.